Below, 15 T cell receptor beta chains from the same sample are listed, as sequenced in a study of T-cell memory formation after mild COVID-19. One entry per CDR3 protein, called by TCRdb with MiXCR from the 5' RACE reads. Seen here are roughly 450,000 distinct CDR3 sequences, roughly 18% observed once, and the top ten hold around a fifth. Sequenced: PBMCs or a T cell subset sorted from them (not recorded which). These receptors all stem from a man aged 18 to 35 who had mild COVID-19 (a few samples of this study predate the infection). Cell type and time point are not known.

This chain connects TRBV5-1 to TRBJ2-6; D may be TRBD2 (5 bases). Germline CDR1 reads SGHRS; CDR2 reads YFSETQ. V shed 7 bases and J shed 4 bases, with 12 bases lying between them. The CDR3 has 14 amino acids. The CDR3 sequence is CASSGGPGANVLTF. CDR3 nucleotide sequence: TGCGCCAGCTCCGGCGGGCCCGGGGCCAACGTCCTGACTTTC.

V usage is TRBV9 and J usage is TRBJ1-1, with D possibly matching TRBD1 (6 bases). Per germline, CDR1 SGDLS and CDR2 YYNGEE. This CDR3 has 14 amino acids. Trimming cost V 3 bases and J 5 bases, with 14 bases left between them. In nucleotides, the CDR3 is TGTGCCAGCAGCGAAGGCGCTAGGGGGACTGAAGCTTTCTTT. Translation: CASSEGARGTEAFF.

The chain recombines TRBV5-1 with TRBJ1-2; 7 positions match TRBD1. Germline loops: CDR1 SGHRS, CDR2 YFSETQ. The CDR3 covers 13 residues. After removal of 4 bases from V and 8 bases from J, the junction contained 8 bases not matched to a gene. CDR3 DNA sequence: TGCGCCAGCAGCGAGGGACAGTACGCCGGCTACACCTTC. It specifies CASSEGQYAGYTF. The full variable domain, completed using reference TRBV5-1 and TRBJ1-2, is KAGVTQTPRYLIKTRGQQVTLSCSPISGHRSVSWYQQTPGQGLQFLFEYFSETQRNKGNFPGRFSGRQFSNSRSEMNVSTLELGDSALYLCASSEGQYAGYTFGSGTRLTVV.

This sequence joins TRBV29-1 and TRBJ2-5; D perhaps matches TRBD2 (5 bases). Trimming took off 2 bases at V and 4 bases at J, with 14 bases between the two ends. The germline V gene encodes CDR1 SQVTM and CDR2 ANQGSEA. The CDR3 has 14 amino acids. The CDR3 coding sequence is TGCAGCGTTGAATGGCAGGAGGTCGGAGAGACCCAGTACTTC. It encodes CSVEWQEVGETQYF.

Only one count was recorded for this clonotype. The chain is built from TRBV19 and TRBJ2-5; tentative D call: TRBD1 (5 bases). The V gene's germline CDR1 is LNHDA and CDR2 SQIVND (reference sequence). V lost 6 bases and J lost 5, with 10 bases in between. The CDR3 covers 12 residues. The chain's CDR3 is CASSQGMETQYF. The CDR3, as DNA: TGTGCCAGTAGCCAGGGTATGGAGACCCAGTACTTC.

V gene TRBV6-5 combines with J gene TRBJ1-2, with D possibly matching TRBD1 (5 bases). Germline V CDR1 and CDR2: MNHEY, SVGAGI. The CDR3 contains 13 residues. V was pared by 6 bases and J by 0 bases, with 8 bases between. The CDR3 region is CASSGGSNYGYTF. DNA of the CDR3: TGTGCCAGCAGCGGGGGTTCTAACTATGGCTACACCTTC.

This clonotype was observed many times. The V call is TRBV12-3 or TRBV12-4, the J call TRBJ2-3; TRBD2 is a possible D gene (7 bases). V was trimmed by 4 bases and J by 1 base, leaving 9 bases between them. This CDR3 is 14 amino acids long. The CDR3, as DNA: TGTGCCAGCAGTTCCGGGGGGCGCACAGATACGCAGTATTTT. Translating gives CASSSGGRTDTQYF.

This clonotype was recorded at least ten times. This CDR3 reads CARKKLAKNIQYF. CDR3 sequence (DNA): TGTGCCAGGAAAAAACTAGCCAAAAACATTCAGTACTTC. The V and J genes are TRBV7-3 and TRBJ2-4; D is ambiguous. Germline CDR1 SGHTA, CDR2 FQGTGA. The CDR3 length is 13 residues. The V end was cut by 9 bases, the J end by 0 bases, with 9 bases between.

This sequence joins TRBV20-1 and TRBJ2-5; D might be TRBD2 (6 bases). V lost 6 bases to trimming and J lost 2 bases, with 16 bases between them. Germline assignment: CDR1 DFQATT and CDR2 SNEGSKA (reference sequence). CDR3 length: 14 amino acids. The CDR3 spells CSATEGGRQETQYF. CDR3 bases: TGCAGTGCCACGGAAGGAGGGAGGCAAGAGACCCAGTACTTC.

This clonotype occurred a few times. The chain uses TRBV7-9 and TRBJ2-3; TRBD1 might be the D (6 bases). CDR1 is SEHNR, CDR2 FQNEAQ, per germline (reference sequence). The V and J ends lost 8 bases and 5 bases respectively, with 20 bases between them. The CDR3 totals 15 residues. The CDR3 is CASRPDQGFRDTQYF. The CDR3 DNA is TGTGCCAGCCGCCCGGATCAGGGGTTCAGAGATACGCAGTATTTT.

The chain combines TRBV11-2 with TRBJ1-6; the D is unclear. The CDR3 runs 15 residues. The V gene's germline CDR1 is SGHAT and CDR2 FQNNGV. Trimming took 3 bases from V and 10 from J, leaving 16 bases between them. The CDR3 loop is CASSFESQNYSPLHF. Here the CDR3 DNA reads TGTGCCAGCAGCTTCGAGAGTCAAAACTACTCACCCCTCCACTTT.

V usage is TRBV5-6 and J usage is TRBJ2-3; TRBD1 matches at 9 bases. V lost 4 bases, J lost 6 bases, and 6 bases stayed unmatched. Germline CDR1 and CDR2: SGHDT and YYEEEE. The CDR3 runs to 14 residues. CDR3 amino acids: CASSRGDRADTQYF. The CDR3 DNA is TGTGCCAGCAGCCGTGGGGACAGGGCGGATACGCAGTATTTT. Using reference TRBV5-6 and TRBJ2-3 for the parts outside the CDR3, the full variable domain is DAGVTQSPTHLIKTRGQQVTLRCSPKSGHDTVSWYQQALGQGPQFIFQYYEEEERQRGNFPDRFSGHQFPNYSSELNVNALLLGDSALYLCASSRGDRADTQYFGPGTRLTVL.

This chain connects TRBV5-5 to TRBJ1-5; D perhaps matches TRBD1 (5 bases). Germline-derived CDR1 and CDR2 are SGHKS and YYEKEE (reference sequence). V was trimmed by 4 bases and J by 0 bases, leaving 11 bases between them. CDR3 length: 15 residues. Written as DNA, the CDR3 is TGTGCCAGCAGCCTGGGACCGACTAGCAATCAGCCCCAGCATTTT. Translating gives CASSLGPTSNQPQHF. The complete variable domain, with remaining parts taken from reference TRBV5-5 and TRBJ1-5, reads DAGVTQSPTHLIKTRGQQVTLRCSPISGHKSVSWYQQVLGQGPQFIFQYYEKEERGRGNFPDRFSARQFPNYSSELNVNALLLGDSALYLCASSLGPTSNQPQHFGDGTRLSIL.

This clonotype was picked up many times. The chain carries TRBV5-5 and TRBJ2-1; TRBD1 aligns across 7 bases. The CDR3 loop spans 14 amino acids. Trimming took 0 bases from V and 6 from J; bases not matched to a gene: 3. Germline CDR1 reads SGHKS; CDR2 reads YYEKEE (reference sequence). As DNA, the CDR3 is TGTGCCAGCAGCTTGGATGACAGGGTCAATGAGCAGTTCTTC. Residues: CASSLDDRVNEQFF.

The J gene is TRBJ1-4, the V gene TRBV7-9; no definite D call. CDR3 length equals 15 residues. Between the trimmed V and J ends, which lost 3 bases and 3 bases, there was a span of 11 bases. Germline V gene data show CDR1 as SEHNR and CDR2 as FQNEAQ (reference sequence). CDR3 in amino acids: CASSFSGYANEKLFF. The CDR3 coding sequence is TGTGCCAGCAGCTTTTCGGGGTACGCTAATGAAAAACTGTTTTTT. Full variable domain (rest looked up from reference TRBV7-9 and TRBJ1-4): DTGVSQNPRHKITKRGQNVTFRCDPISEHNRLYWYRQTLGQGPEFLTYFQNEAQLEKSRLLSDRFSAERPKGSFSTLEIQRTEQGDSAMYLCASSFSGYANEKLFFGSGTQLSVL.